The source of this T cell receptor (beta chain) is a study of blood T cell repertoires in COVID-19. Study context: PBMCs, B-cell-depleted T cells, or T cells were the source of the cDNA or gDNA that made up the material.

Assay used: immunoSEQ multiplex PCR; TCRdb lists only in-frame clones, some missing. The data hold over 200,000 clones, with around 84% observed a single time. The CDR3 runs 17 residues. V was clipped by 3 bases and J by 0 bases; unmatched bases: 10. CDR1 and CDR2 from the germline V gene are SGDLS and YYNGEE. This clonotype was obtained from a woman of 80 years or more with active or convalescent COVID-19. The material sequenced was peripheral blood. This chain joins TRBV9 and TRBJ2-3, with 7 bases matching TRBD2. CDR3 protein: CASSALSSGASTDTQYF. The CDR3 DNA reads TGTGCCAGCAGCGCCCTATCGAGCGGGGCTAGCACAGATACGCAGTATTTT.